These 12 T cell receptor beta chains share one sample of origin, sequenced in a study of blood T cell repertoires in COVID-19. Only in-frame clones appear in the TCRdb table, and some are missing; sequencing was by immunoSEQ multiplex PCR. The table includes approximately 300,000 clones, 87% detected once. Sequencing was done on a sample of PBMCs or T cells enriched from blood (not recorded which). The receptors originated from a woman younger than 45 who had recovered from COVID-19.

CDR3 amino acids: CASSIAETANYGYTF. The CDR3 region has the DNA TGTGCCAGTAGTATAGCAGAAACAGCTAACTATGGCTACACCTTC. The chain recombines TRBV19 with TRBJ1-2; D call uncertain. Trimming stripped 1 base from V and 0 bases from J, with 9 bases between. Germline CDR1 and CDR2: LNHDA and SQIVND (reference sequence). The CDR3 extends over 15 amino acids. Looking up the rest from reference TRBV19 and TRBJ1-2 gives the full variable domain: DGGITQSPKYLFRKEGQNVTLSCEQNLNHDAMYWYRQDPGQGLRLIYYSQIVNDFQKGDIAEGYSVSREKKESFPLTVTSAQKNPTAFYLCASSIAETANYGYTFGSGTRLTVV.

The chain has TRBV6-5 and TRBJ2-7; D gene unclear. V was cut by 4 bases and J by 6 bases, with 7 bases left in between. Germline V lookup: CDR1 MNHEY, CDR2 SVGAGI. This CDR3 has 11 amino acids. The CDR3 nucleotides are TGTGCCAGCAGTTCGCTAGGCGAGCAGTACTTC. The encoded protein is CASSSLGEQYF.

Written as DNA, the CDR3 is TGCGCCACCCGACAGCACAACACCGGGGAGCTGTTTTTT. The encoded protein is CATRQHNTGELFF. The V call is TRBV10-1, the J call TRBJ2-2; tentative D call: TRBD1 (5 bases). The germline V gene encodes CDR1 WNHNN and CDR2 SYGVQD (reference sequence). This CDR3 spans 13 amino acids. Between the trimmed V and J ends, which lost 10 bases and 2 bases, there was a span of 11 bases.

V usage is TRBV5-1 and J usage is TRBJ2-3; D is unclear. The CDR3 contains 13 residues. Germline lookup yields CDR1 SGHRS and CDR2 YFSETQ. Trimming removed 2 bases from V and 0 bases from J, with 4 bases in between. CDR3 sequence reads: CASSFSSTDTQYF. The CDR3 DNA follows: TGCGCCAGCAGCTTCAGTAGCACAGATACGCAGTATTTT.

The genes are TRBV30 and TRBJ1-4; D perhaps matches TRBD1 (5 bases). With 7 bases removed from V and 4 bases from J, the gap between germline ends came to 7 bases. Germline CDR1 GTSNPN, CDR2 SVGIG (reference sequence). The CDR3 consists of 11 residues. CDR3 in amino acids: CAYDSNEKLFF. In DNA, the CDR3 is TGTGCCTACGACAGTAATGAAAAACTGTTTTTT.

The chain combines TRBV30 with TRBJ2-7; TRBD2 is a possible D gene (5 bases). The CDR3 length is 12 residues. CDR1 is GTSNPN, CDR2 SVGIG, per germline (reference sequence). The V end lost 8 bases, the J end lost 2 bases, and 13 bases lay between the germline ends. CDR3 in amino acids: CAGTTGAYEQYF. CDR3 sequence (DNA): TGTGCCGGTACTACCGGGGCCTACGAGCAGTACTTC. Full variable domain (outside the CDR3, taken from reference TRBV30 and TRBJ2-7): SQTIHQWPATLVQPVGSPLSLECTVEGTSNPNLYWYRQAAGRGLQLLFYSVGIGQISSEVPQNLSASRPQDRQFILSSKKLLLSDSGFYLCAGTTGAYEQYFGPGTRLTVT.

This chain connects TRBV6-5 to TRBJ1-3; the D is unclear. Germline assignment: CDR1 MNHEY and CDR2 SVGAGI. The CDR3 consists of 13 residues. V gave up 7 bases and J gave up 7 bases, with 14 bases separating them. Here the CDR3 DNA reads TGTGCCAGCATAGCCGCAGTGGGTAACACCATATATTTT. Encoded protein: CASIAAVGNTIYF.

This chain joins TRBV19 and TRBJ2-2; D is possibly TRBD1 (5 bases). Trimming removed 8 bases at V and 5 bases at J, with 18 bases between. The CDR3 covers 15 residues. CDR1 and CDR2 from the germline V gene are LNHDA and SQIVND (reference sequence). Here the CDR3 reads CASSLGVLGTGELFF. The CDR3 nucleotides read TGTGCCAGTTCCCTAGGGGTCCTCGGGACCGGGGAGCTGTTTTTT.

The chain couples TRBV12-5 to TRBJ1-2; no firm D call. The ends were cut back, 1 base at V and 0 bases at J, with 15 bases in the middle. This CDR3 is built from 17 residues. CDR1 and CDR2 (germline): LGHNT, FRNRAP. The CDR3 coding sequence is TGTGCTAGTGGTTTGGAAAATTTGCCCGGGACTAACTATGGCTACACCTTC. Its translation: CASGLENLPGTNYGYTF. The full variable domain, completed using reference TRBV12-5 and TRBJ1-2, is DARVTQTPRHKVTEMGQEVTMRCQPILGHNTVFWYRQTMMQGLELLAYFRNRAPLDDSGMPKDRFSAEMPDATLATLKIQPSEPRDSAVYFCASGLENLPGTNYGYTFGSGTRLTVV.

The V gene is TRBV19, the J gene TRBJ2-6; 7 bases agree with TRBD1. The CDR3 has 19 residues. CDR1 and CDR2 from the germline V gene are LNHDA and SQIVND (reference sequence). The V and J ends lost 3 bases and 0 bases, in that order; junction bases with no gene match: 11. The CDR3: CASSIDRDSPISGANVLTF. CDR3 bases: TGTGCCAGTAGTATCGACCGGGACAGCCCAATCTCTGGGGCCAACGTCCTGACTTTC.

This chain connects TRBV10-1 to TRBJ2-1; 12 nucleotides line up with TRBD1. With V trimmed by 0 bases and J by 8 bases, 8 bases remained unmatched. CDR3 length equals 17 residues. From germline, CDR1 is WNHNN and CDR2 SYGVQD (reference sequence). In nucleotides, the CDR3 is TGCGCCAGCAGTGAGTCGACCGGGACAGGGGGCAGGGATGAGCAGTTCTTC. It is translated as CASSESTGTGGRDEQFF.

CDR3 nucleotide sequence: TGTGCCAGCAGTCTTCAAGGGGGCGCTTATAATTCACCCCTCCACTTT. Amino acids: CASSLQGGAYNSPLHF. The chain links TRBV11-3 to TRBJ1-6, with 7 bases lining up with TRBD1. CDR1 SGHNT and CDR2 YENEEA come from the germline V gene. This CDR3 has 16 residues. V gave up 6 bases and J gave up 4 bases; unmatched junction bases: 9. Combining the CDR3 with reference TRBV11-3 and TRBJ1-6 gives the whole variable domain EAGVVQSPRYKIIEKKQPVAFWCNPISGHNTLYWYLQNLGQGPELLIRYENEEAVDDSQLPKDRFSAERLKGVDSTLKIQPAELGDSAVYLCASSLQGGAYNSPLHFGNGTRLTVT.